What follows are 24 T cell receptor beta chains derived from one specimen sequenced in a study of blood T cell repertoires in COVID-19. Clones were sequenced by immunoSEQ multiplex PCR, and TCRdb holds only the in-frame ones, with some missing. The repertoire holds about 490,000 clones, with approximately 85% as singletons. The sequencing input was peripheral blood. All receptors come from a human donor in a cohort sampled during active COVID-19.

The genes are TRBV28 and TRBJ2-7; 9 bases agree with TRBD2. There are 17 residues in the CDR3. The J segment lost 1 base and the V segment lost 4 bases, leaving 11 bases of the junction unmatched. Germline CDR1 and CDR2: MDHEN and SYDVKM. The CDR3 protein is CASSSASVSGRSYEQYF. In DNA form, the CDR3 reads TGTGCCAGCAGTTCTGCTTCTGTTAGCGGGAGATCCTACGAGCAGTACTTC.

V gene TRBV7-9 combines with J gene TRBJ2-3; the D is unclear. Germline CDR1 SEHNR, CDR2 FQNEAQ (reference sequence). There are 13 residues in the CDR3. Trimming took 2 bases from V and 4 from J, leaving 7 bases between them. Here the CDR3 reads CASSLLAADTQYF. DNA for the CDR3: TGTGCCAGCAGCTTATTGGCGGCAGATACGCAGTATTTT.

This chain connects TRBV7-3 to TRBJ2-1, with 12 bases that match TRBD2. Germline assignment: CDR1 SGHTA and CDR2 FQGTGA. With 5 bases clipped from V and 6 bases from J, the junction kept 2 bases outside the gene matches. There are 14 residues in the CDR3. The DNA of the CDR3 is TGTGCCAGCAGCACGACTAGCGGGAGCAATGAGCAGTTCTTC. It specifies CASSTTSGSNEQFF.

V gene TRBV5-1 combines with J gene TRBJ2-2; 7 nucleotides match TRBD1. The CDR3 contains 16 residues. Germline V CDR1 and CDR2: SGHRS, YFSETQ. J lost 1 base, V lost 4 bases, and 7 bases had no gene match. In DNA form, the CDR3 reads TGCGCCAGCAGCCCAAACAGGGGCGTGAACACCGGGGAGCTGTTTTTT. Its protein is CASSPNRGVNTGELFF.

The chain is built from TRBV19 and TRBJ1-1; D call uncertain. Trimming took off 4 bases at V and 0 bases at J, with 12 bases between the two ends. Germline V CDR1 and CDR2: LNHDA, SQIVND (reference sequence). The length of the CDR3 is 15 residues. CDR3 region: CASSNGVYLNTEAFF. The CDR3 DNA reads as TGTGCCAGTAGTAACGGGGTCTATTTGAACACTGAAGCTTTCTTT.

The chain is built from TRBV6-5 and TRBJ2-7, with D tentatively TRBD2 (7 bases). The V end lost 5 bases, the J end lost 6 bases, and 11 bases lay between the germline ends. Germline V gene sequence: CDR1 MNHEY, CDR2 SVGAGI. This CDR3 is built from 12 residues. As DNA, the CDR3 is TGTGCCAGCAGTCTAAGGGGGGGCGAGCAGTACTTC. Translating gives CASSLRGGEQYF.

V usage is TRBV13 and J usage is TRBJ1-2; TRBD1 agrees at 7 bases. Trimming at V came to 5 bases and at J to 2 bases, leaving 2 bases not matched to a gene. Germline values: CDR1 PRHDT, CDR2 FYEKMQ (reference sequence). The CDR3 is made up of 13 amino acids. CDR3 residues: CASSVQGNYGYTF. CDR3 DNA sequence: TGTGCCAGCAGCGTACAGGGGAACTATGGCTACACCTTC.

In its sample, this clone was seen once. CDR3 amino acids: CASETGKILNTEAFF. DNA for the CDR3: TGTGCCAGTGAGACAGGAAAGATTCTGAACACTGAAGCTTTCTTT. The V gene is TRBV2, the J gene TRBJ1-1, with D perhaps matching TRBD1 (6 bases). V was clipped by 9 bases and J by 0 bases, with 17 bases between them. The CDR3 covers 15 residues. The V gene's germline CDR1 is SNHLY and CDR2 FYNNEI.

The chain carries TRBV27 and TRBJ2-7; D call uncertain. This CDR3 has 10 amino acids. CDR1 MNHEY and CDR2 SMNVEV come from the germline V gene (reference sequence). Deletions cut 6 bases from V and 3 bases from J, with 3 bases between. For the CDR3, the DNA is TGTGCCAGCAGGTACTACGAGCAGTACTTC. It translates to CASRYYEQYF.

J is TRBJ1-1 and V is TRBV7-6, with TRBD1 matching over 8 bases. The CDR3 runs to 15 residues. Germline CDR1 is SGHVS and CDR2 is FNYEAQ. The V and J ends lost 5 bases and 5 bases, in that order; junction bases with no gene match: 10. CDR3 in amino acids: CASSPKRDRSTEAFF. The CDR3 coding sequence is TGTGCCAGCAGCCCTAAACGGGACAGGTCGACTGAAGCTTTCTTT.

CDR3 bases: TGTGCCAGCAGCAGGGGTCGGGAAAACATTCAGTACTTC. Its protein is CASSRGRENIQYF. The rearrangement joins TRBV6-5 to TRBJ2-4; TRBD1 is a possible D gene (6 bases). CDR3 length: 13 amino acids. The ends were cut back, 6 bases at V and 5 bases at J, with 11 bases in the middle. Germline V gene sequence: CDR1 MNHEY, CDR2 SVGAGI.

The CDR3 region is CASSFRTETGEQYF. The CDR3 nucleotides are TGTGCCAGCAGTTTCAGAACAGAAACTGGGGAGCAGTACTTC. The V gene is TRBV27, the J gene TRBJ2-7; D call uncertain. CDR1 and CDR2 from the germline V gene are MNHEY and SMNVEV (reference sequence). The CDR3 sequence is 14 residues long. V dropped 3 bases and J dropped 7 bases, with 16 bases sitting between them.

In its sample, this clone was seen once. The J gene is TRBJ1-1, the V gene TRBV10-2, with D perhaps TRBD1 (5 bases). Germline V gene sequence: CDR1 WSHSY, CDR2 SAAADI. The CDR3 runs to 14 residues. The V end was cut by 3 bases, the J end by 6 bases, with 14 bases between. In nucleotides, the CDR3 is TGCGCCAGCAGTGACAGACAGACTGTCGCTGAAGCTTTCTTT. As protein: CASSDRQTVAEAFF.

This clone was seen at least ten times. The chain links TRBV6-6 to TRBJ2-1; 9 nucleotides align to TRBD2. The CDR3 loop spans 14 amino acids. J was trimmed by 4 bases and V by 4 bases; bases with no gene match: 2. Germline-derived CDR1 and CDR2 are MNHNY and SVGAGI (reference sequence). The DNA of the CDR3 is TGTGCCAGCAGTTTAGCGGGAGAATACAATGAGCAGTTCTTC. It is translated as CASSLAGEYNEQFF.

Turning to this clone: The junction does not match germline at one end; this may be a read error. The V and J genes are TRBV7-9 and TRBJ1-5; 8 positions match TRBD1. In germline, CDR1 is SEHNR, CDR2 FQNEAQ (reference sequence). The CDR3 is 13 residues long. The CDR3 DNA is TGTGCCAGCAGCCTAGCGGGACAGGATACCCAGCATTTT. Protein: CASSLAGQDTQHF.

V and J are TRBV4-3 and TRBJ2-2; 11 bases map to TRBD1. CDR3 size: 17 residues. Germline values: CDR1 LGHNA, CDR2 YSLEER. The V segment lost 6 bases and the J segment 6 bases; nucleotides outside the gene matches: 12. In DNA, the CDR3 is TGCGCCAGCAGTCACACTTGGGACAGGGGGTCGGCCGGGGAGCTGTTTTTT. It translates to CASSHTWDRGSAGELFF.

This chain uses TRBV6-1 with TRBJ1-3; D is ambiguous. In germline, CDR1 is MNHNS, CDR2 SASEGT. The ends were cut back, 2 bases at V and 0 bases at J, with 5 bases in the middle. This CDR3 spans 14 amino acids. The CDR3 loop is CASSESLSGNTIYF. In DNA form, the CDR3 reads TGTGCCAGCAGTGAATCCCTCTCTGGAAACACCATATATTTT.

The sample holds one count of this clone. The rearrangement joins TRBV28 to TRBJ2-7; 8 bases line up with TRBD2. The CDR3 covers 15 residues. Germline assignment: CDR1 MDHEN and CDR2 SYDVKM. Unmatched junction bases numbered 9, after V lost 2 bases and J lost 6 bases. CDR3 loop: CASSLRSGRVGEQYF. DNA of the CDR3: TGTGCCAGCAGTTTACGGTCCGGGAGGGTGGGCGAGCAGTACTTC.

This chain joins TRBV5-1 and TRBJ1-1; D remains unclear. CDR1 is SGHRS and CDR2 is YFSETQ in the germline V gene. The V end lost 0 bases, the J end lost 2 bases, and 5 bases lay between the germline ends. The CDR3 has 13 residues. The CDR3 region is CASSLGPNTEAFF. CDR3 bases: TGCGCCAGCAGCTTGGGTCCTAACACTGAAGCTTTCTTT.

V is TRBV28 and J is TRBJ2-7, with D maybe TRBD1 (5 bases). The CDR3 length is 15 residues. V was shortened by 4 bases and J by 0 bases, with 13 bases between the two germline ends. The germline V gene encodes CDR1 MDHEN and CDR2 SYDVKM. CDR3 DNA: TGTGCCAGCAGTTCGTACAGGTCGAGCTCCTACGAGCAGTACTTC. This encodes CASSSYRSSSYEQYF. The variable domain in full, with the rest retrieved from reference TRBV28 and TRBJ2-7, is DVKVTQSSRYLVKRTGEKVFLECVQDMDHENMFWYRQDPGLGLRLIYFSYDVKMKEKGDIPEGYSVSREKKERFSLILESASTNQTSMYLCASSSYRSSSYEQYFGPGTRLTVT.

The chain links TRBV7-6 to TRBJ2-4, with D possibly being TRBD1 (6 bases). Germline lookup yields CDR1 SGHVS and CDR2 FNYEAQ. The CDR3 loop spans 14 amino acids. V lost 0 bases, J lost 8 bases, and 11 bases lay in between. In DNA form, the CDR3 reads TGTGCCAGCAGCTTAGCGTCCGAGGGGGACATTCAGTACTTC. This gives the protein CASSLASEGDIQYF.

There are a few counts of this clone. CDR3 sequence: CASSSGPTGQLYGYTF. As DNA, the CDR3 is TGCGCCAGCAGCTCAGGGCCTACAGGGCAATTATATGGCTACACCTTC. The V call is TRBV5-1, the J call TRBJ1-2, with a weak D call TRBD1 (6 bases). Trimming took 3 bases from V and 5 from J, leaving 20 bases between them. CDR1 and CDR2 from the germline V gene are SGHRS and YFSETQ. This CDR3 spans 16 amino acids.

The chain links TRBV30 to TRBJ1-6; no clear D. The CDR3 loop spans 14 amino acids. The ends were cut back, 0 bases at V and 7 bases at J, with 10 bases in the middle. Germline lookup yields CDR1 GTSNPN and CDR2 SVGIG (reference sequence). This CDR3 is CAWSVEGLNSPLHF. CDR3 coding DNA: TGTGCCTGGAGTGTAGAGGGCTTAAATTCACCCCTCCACTTT.

This clone was detected only a few times. CDR3 bases: TGTGCCAGCAAGCGGGAGGGACTTTACGAGCAGTACTTC. This translates into CASKREGLYEQYF. This chain connects TRBV19 to TRBJ2-7; 10 bases are a match to TRBD2. From germline, CDR1 is LNHDA and CDR2 SQIVND (reference sequence). V gave up 9 bases and J gave up 4 bases; unmatched junction bases: 6. CDR3 size: 13 residues.